The clone carrying this T cell receptor beta chain occurred once. The data were taken from a study of blood T cell repertoires in COVID-19. Whole-study context: Sample material is recorded as cDNA or gDNA derived from T cells, B-cell-depleted T cells, or PBMCs.

Per the study methods: From reference gene primer amplification, estimates of nucleated cell counts were derived. Only in-frame clones appear in the TCRdb table, and some are missing; sequencing was by immunoSEQ multiplex PCR. V, J and clone size are taken as reported in that table, and D and trimming were inferred from the DNA itself. Of roughly 190,000 clones listed, 65% to 85% are singletons. With 0 bases removed from V and 8 bases from J, the gap between germline ends came to 13 bases. The CDR3 has 14 amino acids. Germline loops: CDR1 WSHSY, CDR2 SAAADI. The TCR originated in a human donor with acute or convalescent COVID-19. The donor label of this sample is uncertain. V and J are TRBV10-2 and TRBJ1-1; possible D gene TRBD1, 6 bases. The sequencing sample was made of peripheral blood. CDR3 nucleotides: TGCGCCAGCAGTGAGTCTGGGGGGGCTCGGGAAGCTTTCTTT. Protein sequence: CASSESGGAREAFF.